The subject of this entry is one T cell receptor (beta chain). This sample was taken from a study of shared clonotypes between healthy human individuals. On the study more broadly: The donors, two women and three men, were aged 18 to 49.

Assay: immunoSEQ multiplex PCR; the TCRdb copy retains only in-frame clones and omits some. This sample has about 710,000 clones; 60% to 75% occur once, and the top ten carry 1.5% to 2%. The germline V gene has CDR1 LGHNA and CDR2 YNFKEQ. Trimming at V came to 0 bases and at J to 2 bases, leaving 1 base not matched to a gene. The CDR3 is made up of 14 amino acids. The sample taken for sequencing was memory CD4+ T cells sorted from blood. Subset of the sample: CD45RA-negative fraction. The chain uses TRBV4-2 and TRBJ2-7; 7 nucleotides match TRBD1. This sequence originates from a woman between 25 and 40 years old in good health. The CDR3 nucleotides read TGTGCCAGCAGCCAAGATGACAGGGCCTACGAGCAGTACTTC. It codes for CASSQDDRAYEQYF.